Below, 17 T cell receptor beta chains from the same sample are listed, as sequenced in a study of neoadjuvant anti-PD-1 for oral cavity cancer. Stated time point: after neoadjuvant nivolumab, at surgical resection. TCRdb keeps only in-frame clones here, not all; method: immunoSEQ multiplex PCR. The table records 73,000 or so clones, approximately 85% of them present only once. Sample: PBMCs, taken after nivolumab (anti-PD-1) treatment. These receptor sequences come from a person aged 35 to 85 with oral cavity squamous cell carcinoma.

This clone was seen a single time. The chain is built from TRBV5-1 and TRBJ2-1; the D gene is possibly TRBD2 (5 bases). This CDR3 is built from 13 residues. V was clipped by 4 bases and J by 12 bases, with 17 bases between them. CDR1 is SGHRS and CDR2 is YFSETQ in the germline V gene. The CDR3 DNA reads TGCGCCAGCAGCCCGGCTACGGGATATGGGCAGTTCTTC. Amino acid sequence: CASSPATGYGQFF. Variable domain in full (rest from reference TRBV5-1 and TRBJ2-1): KAGVTQTPRYLIKTRGQQVTLSCSPISGHRSVSWYQQTPGQGLQFLFEYFSETQRNKGNFPGRFSGRQFSNSRSEMNVSTLELGDSALYLCASSPATGYGQFFGPGTRLTVL.

The chain couples TRBV19 to TRBJ2-2; D unclear. The CDR3 sequence is 13 residues long. Germline V CDR1 and CDR2: LNHDA, SQIVND (reference sequence). The V end lost 6 bases, the J end lost 3 bases, and 8 bases lay between the germline ends. Here the CDR3 DNA reads TGTGCCAGTAGATGGGCCGACACCGGGGAGCTGTTTTTT. This translates into CASRWADTGELFF.

The chain links TRBV10-3 to TRBJ2-2; tentatively, D is TRBD2 (5 bases). V dropped 2 bases and J dropped 8 bases, with 6 bases sitting between them. The CDR3 length is 12 residues. Germline lookup yields CDR1 ENHRY and CDR2 SYGVKD. CDR3 nucleotide sequence: TGTGCCATCAGTGAGGGGAGTGGGGAGCTGTTTTTT. Amino acids: CAISEGSGELFF.

The rearrangement links TRBV6-5 to TRBJ1-6; D is unresolved. Germline V gene sequence: CDR1 MNHEY, CDR2 SVGAGI. The V end was cut by 8 bases, the J end by 9 bases, with 14 bases between. The CDR3 covers 13 residues. The CDR3 DNA sequence: TGTGCCAGCGGTCGCTCTCTGAGTTCACCCCTCCACTTT. This codes for CASGRSLSSPLHF.

The gene calls are TRBV21-1 and TRBJ1-3; TRBD1, the D gene given by the table, was not confirmed from the DNA. TRBV21-1 is flagged as a pseudogene. This CDR3 comprises 19 residues. CDR3 sequence: CASSSNLGGSRGPGNTIYF. The CDR3 region has the DNA TGTGCCAGCAGCTCAAACTTAGGGGGGTCCAGGGGGCCAGGAAACACCATATATTTT.

The chain is built from TRBV29-1 and TRBJ2-1; TRBD2 agrees at 12 bases. The V and J ends lost 0 bases and 2 bases, in that order; junction bases with no gene match: 5. The CDR3 runs to 17 residues. Germline lookup yields CDR1 SQVTM and CDR2 ANQGSEA. The CDR3 loop is CSVEESGTSGPYNEQFF. In DNA form, the CDR3 reads TGCAGCGTTGAAGAATCAGGGACTAGCGGGCCCTACAATGAGCAGTTCTTC.

V gene TRBV7-2 combines with J gene TRBJ2-5; TRBD1 is a possible D gene (6 bases). The germline CDR1 and CDR2 sequences are SGHTA and FQGNSA. The CDR3 loop spans 13 amino acids. V was clipped by 10 bases and J by 0 bases, with 12 bases between them. The CDR3 nucleotides are TGTGCCACCCAAGGGGGAAACCAAGAGACCCAGTACTTC. Protein: CATQGGNQETQYF.

J is TRBJ1-2 and V is TRBV5-1; D is unclear. This CDR3 has 12 residues. Germline CDR1 SGHRS, CDR2 YFSETQ. V gave up 0 bases and J gave up 4 bases, with 4 bases separating them. CDR3 loop: CASSLVFYGYTF. For the CDR3, the DNA is TGCGCCAGCAGCTTGGTATTCTATGGCTACACCTTC. Drawing the rest from reference TRBV5-1 and TRBJ1-2, the complete variable domain is KAGVTQTPRYLIKTRGQQVTLSCSPISGHRSVSWYQQTPGQGLQFLFEYFSETQRNKGNFPGRFSGRQFSNSRSEMNVSTLELGDSALYLCASSLVFYGYTFGSGTRLTVV.

V usage is TRBV27 and J usage is TRBJ1-5; TRBD1 matches 12 bases. Germline CDR1 MNHEY, CDR2 SMNVEV (reference sequence). V lost 2 bases to trimming and J lost 9 bases; unmatched junction nucleotides: 8. This CDR3 comprises 16 residues. CDR3 protein: CASSLAGQGASRPQHF. The CDR3, as DNA: TGTGCCAGCAGTTTAGCGGGACAGGGGGCCTCAAGGCCCCAGCATTTT.

The V call is TRBV30, the J call TRBJ2-4, with D perhaps matching TRBD2 (6 bases). The CDR3 runs 17 residues. Trimming removed 0 bases from V and 5 bases from J, with 20 bases in between. In germline, CDR1 is GTSNPN, CDR2 SVGIG (reference sequence). The CDR3 is CAWSVPGTAFRQNIQYF. For the CDR3, the DNA is TGTGCCTGGAGTGTACCCGGGACTGCCTTCCGCCAAAACATTCAGTACTTC.

The rearrangement links TRBV13 to TRBJ2-5; D is unclear. Trimming shortened V by 8 bases and J by 5 bases, and 15 bases separated the two germline ends. The CDR3 spans 13 residues. In germline, CDR1 is PRHDT, CDR2 FYEKMQ (reference sequence). DNA for the CDR3: TGTGCCAGCGGTGGACGGATATTTGAGACCCAGTACTTC. It translates to CASGGRIFETQYF.

Remarks on this clone: The same CDR3 also results from other DNA sequences found in this sample. The chain employs TRBV2 and TRBJ2-7; D gene uncertain. V was shortened by 4 bases and J by 0 bases, with 7 bases between the two germline ends. The CDR3 covers 13 residues. Per the germline V gene, CDR1 is SNHLY and CDR2 is FYNNEI. The CDR3 is CASSVEYSYEQYF. CDR3 in DNA: TGTGCCAGCAGTGTCGAATACTCCTACGAGCAGTACTTC.

The J gene is TRBJ2-5, the V gene TRBV5-1; D not certain. Trimming left V 4 bases short and J 2 bases short, with 15 bases between. Germline V CDR1 and CDR2: SGHRS, YFSETQ. The CDR3 length is 15 residues. The DNA of the CDR3 is TGCGCCAGCAGCCTGGACGGGTTCAGGCAAGAGACCCAGTACTTC. Translating it yields CASSLDGFRQETQYF.

The gene calls are TRBV10-1 and TRBJ2-1; 9 bases agree with TRBD1. With 4 bases clipped from V and 6 bases from J, the junction kept 7 bases outside the gene matches. The CDR3 is made up of 15 amino acids. Germline loops: CDR1 WNHNN, CDR2 SYGVQD (reference sequence). DNA for the CDR3: TGCGCCAGCAGTGGGCCCGGGACAGGGAGCAATGAGCAGTTCTTC. Translating it yields CASSGPGTGSNEQFF.

The CDR3, as DNA: TGTGCCAGTAGTACAGGGGGCGCGGGGTCTCAGCCCCAGCATTTT. Its protein product is CASSTGGAGSQPQHF. The chain joins TRBV19 to TRBJ1-5, with 8 bases aligning to TRBD1. The length of the CDR3 is 15 residues. Germline V gene sequence: CDR1 LNHDA, CDR2 SQIVND (reference sequence). V gave up 4 bases and J gave up 6 bases; unmatched junction bases: 8.

A single count supports this clone. The junction does not match germline at one end; this may be a read error. This chain joins TRBV19 and TRBJ2-6; the D is unclear. The CDR3 covers 16 residues. Germline CDR1 reads LNHDA; CDR2 reads SQIVND (reference sequence). The CDR3 protein is CASNIGLPSGANVLTF. The CDR3, as DNA: TGTGCCAGTAATATAGGGCTGCCCTCTGGGGCCAACGTCCTGACTTTC.

The gene calls are TRBV9 and TRBJ1-1, with unresolved D. Germline V gene data show CDR1 as SGDLS and CDR2 as YYNGEE. Trimming removed 1 base from V and 0 bases from J, with 4 bases in between. The CDR3 has 13 amino acids. The DNA for the CDR3 is TGTGCCAGCAGCGTATACCTGAACACTGAAGCTTTCTTT. Its translation is CASSVYLNTEAFF.